The 25 T cell receptor beta chains below all came from one sample that was sequenced in a study of T cell responses to AZD1222 COVID-19 vaccine (dated by TCRdb to about 2021). Sample time point, as interpreted from the label and publication: baseline before first vaccination. The method was the immunoSEQ multiplex PCR assay. This immuneACCESS table, as held by TCRdb, lists in-frame sequences with V and J called but not all clones. Of the missing ones, under half trace to an unresolved V gene in checked studies; the others have no known cause. For this sample the table gives 120,000 to 150,000 clones, of which around nine tenths were detected only once. 5% of the sample is in the top ten clones. Specimen: peripheral blood, collected on day 0 of AZD1222 vaccination. The receptors stem from an adult in good health.

V is TRBV3-1 (or the pseudogene TRBV3-2) and J is TRBJ2-1; TRBD2 matches 7 bases. Germline assignment: CDR1 LGHDT and CDR2 YNNKEL (reference sequence). Trimming took 4 bases from V and 6 from J; bases not matched to a gene: 6. CDR3 length: 14 amino acids. CDR3 nucleotides: TGTGCCAGCAGCCGGGAGGGAGTGGGCAATGAGCAGTTCTTC. This encodes CASSREGVGNEQFF.

This chain joins TRBV5-5 and TRBJ1-1; D gene unclear. Germline CDR1 SGHKS, CDR2 YYEKEE (reference sequence). The CDR3 consists of 14 residues. Trimming took off 1 base at V and 0 bases at J, with 7 bases between the two ends. CDR3 sequence: CASSLNGMNTEAFF. The CDR3 coding sequence is TGTGCCAGCAGCTTGAATGGTATGAACACTGAAGCTTTCTTT.

J is TRBJ2-2 and V is TRBV19; D tentatively reads TRBD1 or TRBD2 (5 bases each). The CDR3 totals 12 residues. Between the trimmed V and J ends, which lost 5 bases and 6 bases, there was a span of 7 bases. Germline lookup yields CDR1 LNHDA and CDR2 SQIVND (reference sequence). CDR3 sequence (DNA): TGTGCCAGTAGTCTGGGGGCCGGGGAGCTGTTTTTT. Its translation is CASSLGAGELFF.

This chain uses TRBV7-2 with TRBJ2-1; 10 bases are shared with TRBD2. The CDR3 covers 16 residues. Germline V gene lookup returns CDR1 SGHTA and CDR2 FQGNSA. The ends lost 3 bases at V and 7 bases at J; junction bases unmatched: 9. The CDR3 DNA sequence: TGTGCCAGCAGCTTCGACTTAGCGGGAGGAACAAATGAGCAGTTCTTC. This encodes CASSFDLAGGTNEQFF. Supplemented by reference TRBV7-2 and TRBJ2-1, the full variable domain reads GAGVSQSPSNKVTEKGKDVELRCDPISGHTALYWYRQSLGQGLEFLIYFQGNSAPDKSGLPSDRFSAERTGGSVSTLTIQRTQQEDSAVYLCASSFDLAGGTNEQFFGPGTRLTVL.

V is TRBV6-5 and J is TRBJ2-1; 8 bases line up with TRBD2. Germline V lookup: CDR1 MNHEY, CDR2 SVGAGI. With V trimmed by 7 bases and J by 3 bases, 8 bases remained unmatched. The CDR3 is 15 amino acids. The CDR3 sequence is CASTTGLAGYNEQFF. CDR3 in DNA: TGTGCCAGCACCACGGGGCTAGCGGGCTACAATGAGCAGTTCTTC.

This clone has only a few counts. This sequence joins TRBV10-2 and TRBJ1-5, with D possibly being TRBD1 (5 bases). Trimming took 3 bases from V and 6 from J, leaving 15 bases between them. There are 15 residues in the CDR3. The germline CDR1 and CDR2 sequences are WSHSY and SAAADI. CDR3 sequence: CASSDPTQGFQPQHF. The CDR3 bases are TGCGCCAGCAGTGACCCCACCCAGGGATTTCAGCCCCAGCATTTT.

This clone has more than one count but fewer than ten. In nucleotides, the CDR3 is TGTGCCAGCAGCTTGACGGTTGCGGTTACCGGGGAGCTGTTTTTT. Protein: CASSLTVAVTGELFF. The gene calls are TRBV7-9 and TRBJ2-2; D is uncertain. Trimming removed 3 bases from V and 5 bases from J, with 13 bases in between. This CDR3 has 15 amino acids. Germline CDR1 and CDR2: SEHNR and FQNEAQ (reference sequence).

V and J are TRBV29-1 and TRBJ2-1; 13 bases are a match to TRBD2. CDR1 is SQVTM, CDR2 ANQGSEA, per germline. With V trimmed by 7 bases and J by 4 bases, 7 bases remained unmatched. The CDR3 is 15 residues long. The CDR3 reads CSAWTSGSRYNEQFF. In DNA, the CDR3 is TGCAGCGCCTGGACTAGCGGGAGTCGGTACAATGAGCAGTTCTTC.

The rearrangement uses TRBV19 and TRBJ2-7, with 12 positions matching TRBD1. Germline assignment: CDR1 LNHDA and CDR2 SQIVND (reference sequence). The CDR3 loop spans 15 amino acids. V gave up 3 bases and J gave up 1 base; unmatched junction bases: 1. CDR3 DNA: TGTGCCAGTAGTATGGGACAGGGGGCTTCCTACGAGCAGTACTTC. This encodes CASSMGQGASYEQYF.

The chain carries TRBV13 and TRBJ1-2, with TRBD1 as a possible D gene (6 bases). Trimming took 4 bases from V and 4 from J, leaving 22 bases between them. The CDR3 sequence is 17 residues long. The V gene's germline CDR1 is PRHDT and CDR2 FYEKMQ (reference sequence). In DNA form, the CDR3 reads TGTGCCAGCAGCTCTCAACAGGGTTGGGAAAGGAGCTATGGCTACACCTTC. Residues: CASSSQQGWERSYGYTF.

The chain links TRBV4-1 to TRBJ1-2; 7 bases align to TRBD1. V was clipped by 4 bases and J by 8 bases; unmatched bases: 13. This CDR3 has 15 amino acids. Germline values: CDR1 MGHRA, CDR2 YSYEKL. Written as DNA, the CDR3 is TGCGCCAGCAGCCTGCCGACAGGGCCCTTGAGGGGCTACACCTTC. Translated, it gives CASSLPTGPLRGYTF.

The V gene is TRBV7-3, the J gene TRBJ1-2; D uncertain. Germline loops: CDR1 SGHTA, CDR2 FQGTGA. V was trimmed by 3 bases and J by 6 bases, leaving 11 bases between them. This CDR3 is built from 13 residues. This chain's CDR3 is CASSFNQYDGYTF. The DNA for the CDR3 is TGTGCCAGCAGCTTTAACCAATACGATGGCTACACCTTC.

V is TRBV16 and J is TRBJ2-7; the D is unclear. The CDR3 runs to 12 residues. Germline assignment: CDR1 KGHSY and CDR2 FQNENV. Trimming removed 1 base at V and 3 bases at J, with 4 bases between. The CDR3 spells CASSQLGYEQYF. The CDR3 nucleotides are TGTGCCAGCAGCCAATTAGGCTACGAGCAGTACTTC. Full variable domain (outside the CDR3, taken from reference TRBV16 and TRBJ2-7): GEEVAQTPKHLVRGEGQKAKLYCAPIKGHSYVFWYQQVLKNEFKFLISFQNENVFDETGMPKERFSAKCLPNSPCSLEIQATKLEDSAVYFCASSQLGYEQYFGPGTRLTVT.

The CDR3 loop reads CASSEANLPEQYF. In DNA form, the CDR3 reads TGTGCCAGCAGTGAAGCTAACCTACCCGAGCAGTACTTC. This chain connects TRBV6-1 to TRBJ2-7; D not resolved. The CDR3 consists of 13 residues. The germline V and J ends were trimmed by 0 bases and 6 bases, with 9 bases remaining between them. Germline assignment: CDR1 MNHNS and CDR2 SASEGT.

The V gene is TRBV29-1, the J gene TRBJ2-5, with a weak D call TRBD2 (6 bases). The V gene lost 0 bases and the J gene lost 4 bases, with 15 bases spanning the gap. Germline V gives CDR1 SQVTM, CDR2 ANQGSEA. The CDR3 extends over 15 amino acids. The CDR3 DNA reads as TGCAGCGTTGAAGATCGGGCGCTAGCGCGAGAGACCCAGTACTTC. Protein sequence: CSVEDRALARETQYF.

This chain links TRBV4-3 with TRBJ1-3; no definite D call. Trimming stripped 0 bases from V and 5 bases from J, with 14 bases between. The CDR3 contains 16 residues. Germline V gives CDR1 LGHNA, CDR2 YSLEER. The CDR3 reads CASSQEVQVRRNTIYF. DNA for the CDR3: TGCGCCAGCAGCCAAGAGGTTCAGGTCCGGAGAAACACCATATATTTT.

The chain carries TRBV9 and TRBJ1-3; weak D call: TRBD1 (5 bases). Germline-derived CDR1 and CDR2 are SGDLS and YYNGEE. Deletions cut 4 bases from V and 3 bases from J, with 8 bases between. The CDR3 spans 13 residues. The CDR3 DNA reads as TGTGCCAGCAGCAGGGGTAATGGAAACACCATATATTTT. Protein: CASSRGNGNTIYF.

In its sample, this clone was seen a few times. The chain employs TRBV28 and TRBJ2-7; D uncertain. The CDR3 is made up of 14 amino acids. Trimming cost V 6 bases and J 1 base, with 13 bases left between them. Germline CDR1 reads MDHEN; CDR2 reads SYDVKM. The DNA of the CDR3 is TGTGCCAGCAGACAACCACCCAATTCCTACGAGCAGTACTTC. The encoded protein is CASRQPPNSYEQYF.

This clone is a singleton in its sample. The chain combines TRBV7-9 with TRBJ2-2; perhaps TRBD1 as D (7 bases). V was shortened by 5 bases and J by 6 bases, with 28 bases between the two germline ends. Germline V gene data show CDR1 as SEHNR and CDR2 as FQNEAQ (reference sequence). CDR3 length: 19 residues. The CDR3 sequence: CASSTYSTGRLKGAGELFF. CDR3 in DNA: TGTGCCAGCAGCACGTATTCGACAGGGAGGCTTAAAGGGGCCGGGGAGCTGTTTTTT. The variable domain in full, completed from reference TRBV7-9 and TRBJ2-2, reads DTGVSQNPRHKITKRGQNVTFRCDPISEHNRLYWYRQTLGQGPEFLTYFQNEAQLEKSRLLSDRFSAERPKGSFSTLEIQRTEQGDSAMYLCASSTYSTGRLKGAGELFFGEGSRLTVL.

This chain links TRBV5-1 with TRBJ2-1, with D unclear. V was pared by 4 bases and J by 8 bases, with 10 bases between. The CDR3 length is 12 residues. The germline CDR1 and CDR2 sequences are SGHRS and YFSETQ. The CDR3 region is CASSLSEDEQFF. CDR3 DNA: TGCGCCAGCAGCCTAAGCGAGGATGAGCAGTTCTTC.

The J gene is TRBJ2-1, the V gene TRBV7-8; D possibly uses TRBD1 or TRBD2 (5 bases each). Germline lookup yields CDR1 SGHVS and CDR2 FQNEAQ. The CDR3 has 13 residues. The germline V and J ends were trimmed by 3 bases and 5 bases, with 8 bases remaining between them. CDR3 coding DNA: TGTGCCAGCAGCTTCGGGGCCGACAATGAGCAGTTCTTC. Amino acids: CASSFGADNEQFF.

The V call is TRBV19, the J call TRBJ2-1; 8 nucleotides align to TRBD2. The CDR3 has 16 amino acids. Trimming cost V 0 bases and J 7 bases; bases outside gene matches: 8. The germline CDR1 and CDR2 sequences are LNHDA and SQIVND (reference sequence). In DNA form, the CDR3 reads TGTGCCAGTAGTATAGATCTCGCGGGAGGCAGGAATGAGCAGTTCTTC. It translates to CASSIDLAGGRNEQFF.

The genes are TRBV11-2 and TRBJ1-1, with D unclear. The CDR3 sequence is 14 residues long. The V gene's germline CDR1 is SGHAT and CDR2 FQNNGV. Trimming took off 3 bases at V and 1 base at J, with 9 bases between the two ends. CDR3 nucleotides: TGTGCCAGCAGCTTCTATCAGGCGAACACTGAAGCTTTCTTT. Amino acid sequence: CASSFYQANTEAFF. The full variable domain, in which reference TRBV11-2 and TRBJ1-1 provide the parts outside the CDR3, is EAGVAQSPRYKIIEKRQSVAFWCNPISGHATLYWYQQILGQGPKLLIQFQNNGVVDDSQLPKDRFSAERLKGVDSTLKIQPAKLEDSAVYLCASSFYQANTEAFFGQGTRLTVV.

The V and J genes are TRBV6-2 or TRBV6-3 and TRBJ1-6, with 7 bases fitting TRBD1. CDR1 and CDR2 from the germline V gene are MNHEY and SVGEGT. J lost 6 bases, V lost 6 bases, and 8 bases had no gene match. The length of the CDR3 is 15 residues. The DNA for the CDR3 is TGTGCCAGCAGCCACAGGGACAGACTTAATTCACCCCTCCACTTT. Translation gives CASSHRDRLNSPLHF.

This sequence joins TRBV27 and TRBJ2-7; TRBD2 matches at 9 bases. The germline CDR1 and CDR2 sequences are MNHEY and SMNVEV (reference sequence). The CDR3 runs to 15 residues. V lost 1 base to trimming and J lost 7 bases; unmatched junction nucleotides: 8. DNA of the CDR3: TGTGCCAGCAGTTTATACGCGGGAGGGCCAAAAGAGCAGTACTTC. This gives the protein CASSLYAGGPKEQYF.